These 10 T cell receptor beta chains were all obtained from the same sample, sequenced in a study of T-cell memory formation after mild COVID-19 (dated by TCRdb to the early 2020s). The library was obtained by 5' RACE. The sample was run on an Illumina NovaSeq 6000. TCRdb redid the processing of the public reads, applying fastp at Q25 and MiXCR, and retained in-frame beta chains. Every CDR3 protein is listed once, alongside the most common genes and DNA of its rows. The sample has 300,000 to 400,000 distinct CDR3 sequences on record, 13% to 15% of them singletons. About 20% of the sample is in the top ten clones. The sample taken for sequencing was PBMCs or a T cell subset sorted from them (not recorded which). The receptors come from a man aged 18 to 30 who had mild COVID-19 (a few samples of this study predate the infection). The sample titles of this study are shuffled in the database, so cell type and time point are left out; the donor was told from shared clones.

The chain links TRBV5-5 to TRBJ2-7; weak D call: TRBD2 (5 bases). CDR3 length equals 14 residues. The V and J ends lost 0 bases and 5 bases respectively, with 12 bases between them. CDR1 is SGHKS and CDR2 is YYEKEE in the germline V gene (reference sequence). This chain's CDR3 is CASSLVGETHEQYF. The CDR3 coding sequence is TGTGCCAGCAGCTTGGTCGGGGAAACCCACGAGCAGTACTTC. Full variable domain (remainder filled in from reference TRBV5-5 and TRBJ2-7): DAGVTQSPTHLIKTRGQQVTLRCSPISGHKSVSWYQQVLGQGPQFIFQYYEKEERGRGNFPDRFSARQFPNYSSELNVNALLLGDSALYLCASSLVGETHEQYFGPGTRLTVT.

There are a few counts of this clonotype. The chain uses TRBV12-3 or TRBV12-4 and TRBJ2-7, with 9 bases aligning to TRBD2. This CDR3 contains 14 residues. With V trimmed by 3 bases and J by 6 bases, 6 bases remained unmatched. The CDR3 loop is CASSFGGGVFEQYV. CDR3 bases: TGTGCCAGCAGTTTCGGCGGGGGGGTGTTCGAGCAGTACGTC.

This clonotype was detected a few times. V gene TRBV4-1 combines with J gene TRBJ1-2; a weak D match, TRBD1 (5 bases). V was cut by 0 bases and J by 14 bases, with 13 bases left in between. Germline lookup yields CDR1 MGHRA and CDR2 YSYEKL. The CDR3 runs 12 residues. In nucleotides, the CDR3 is TGCGCCAGCAGCCAAGATGTCGGCAGGGTGACCTTC. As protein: CASSQDVGRVTF.

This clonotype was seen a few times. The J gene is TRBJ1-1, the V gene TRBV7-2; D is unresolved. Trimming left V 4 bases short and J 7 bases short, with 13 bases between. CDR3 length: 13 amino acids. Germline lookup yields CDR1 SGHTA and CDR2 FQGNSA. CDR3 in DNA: TGTGCCAGCAGCTCCATAAACAGTGATGAAGCTTTCTTT. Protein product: CASSSINSDEAFF.

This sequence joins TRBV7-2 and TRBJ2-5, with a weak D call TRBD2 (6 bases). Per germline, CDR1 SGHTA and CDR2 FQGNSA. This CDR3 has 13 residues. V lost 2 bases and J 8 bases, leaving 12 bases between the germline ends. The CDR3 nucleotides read TGTGCCAGCAGCTTACTCCCAGCGGGTACCCAGTACTTC. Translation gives CASSLLPAGTQYF.

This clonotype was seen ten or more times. CDR3 sequence: CASSYKRGHGETQYF. In DNA form, the CDR3 reads TGTGCCAGCAGTTACAAGCGGGGACATGGGGAGACCCAGTACTTC. The chain carries TRBV6-2 or TRBV6-3 and TRBJ2-5; weak D call: TRBD2 (7 bases). Between the trimmed V and J ends, which lost 2 bases and 5 bases, there was a span of 15 bases. The CDR3 sequence is 15 residues long. Germline assignment: CDR1 MNHEY and CDR2 SVGEGT.

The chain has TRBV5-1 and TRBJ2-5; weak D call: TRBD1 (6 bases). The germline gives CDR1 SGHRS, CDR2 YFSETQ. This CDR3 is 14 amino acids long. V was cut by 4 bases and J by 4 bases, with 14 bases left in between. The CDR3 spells CASSIPGQIETQYF. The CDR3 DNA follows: TGCGCCAGCAGCATACCGGGACAAATAGAGACCCAGTACTTC. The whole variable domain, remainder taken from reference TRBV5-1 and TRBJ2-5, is KAGVTQTPRYLIKTRGQQVTLSCSPISGHRSVSWYQQTPGQGLQFLFEYFSETQRNKGNFPGRFSGRQFSNSRSEMNVSTLELGDSALYLCASSIPGQIETQYFGPGTRLLVL.

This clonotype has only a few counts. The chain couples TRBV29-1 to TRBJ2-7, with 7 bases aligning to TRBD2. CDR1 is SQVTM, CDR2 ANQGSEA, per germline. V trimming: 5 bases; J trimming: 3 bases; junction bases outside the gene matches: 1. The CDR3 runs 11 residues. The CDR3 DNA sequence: TGCAGCGTTCGGGGGGTCTACGAGCAGTACTTC. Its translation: CSVRGVYEQYF.

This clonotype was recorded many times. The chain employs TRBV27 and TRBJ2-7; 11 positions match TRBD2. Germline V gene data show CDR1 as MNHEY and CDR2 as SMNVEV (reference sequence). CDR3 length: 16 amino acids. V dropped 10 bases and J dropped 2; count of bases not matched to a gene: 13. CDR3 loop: CATHRLAGGRTYEQYF. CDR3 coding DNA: TGTGCCACCCACCGCCTAGCGGGGGGCCGGACCTACGAGCAGTACTTC.

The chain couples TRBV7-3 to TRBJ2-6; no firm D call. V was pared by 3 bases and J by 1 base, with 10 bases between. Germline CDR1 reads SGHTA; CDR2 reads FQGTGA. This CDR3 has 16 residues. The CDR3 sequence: CASSFLGASGANVLTF. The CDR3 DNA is TGTGCCAGCAGCTTCCTTGGAGCGTCTGGGGCCAACGTCCTGACTTTC.